A single sample gave rise to the 20 T cell receptor beta chains below, sequenced in a study of early T cells in non-severe SARS-CoV-2 infection. TCRdb re-analysed the 5' RACE reads in MiXCR, keeping a single row per CDR3 protein. The sample has under 95,000 distinct CDR3 sequences; around 10% are singletons. The specimen was whole blood. The receptors stem from an adult who was a healthcare worker with PCR-confirmed SARS-CoV-2 infection or an uninfected control (not recorded which).

In its sample, this clonotype was seen many times. The chain uses TRBV5-5 and TRBJ2-3; TRBD2 aligns across 7 bases. This CDR3 is built from 15 residues. Germline loops: CDR1 SGHKS, CDR2 YYEKEE (reference sequence). Trimming at V came to 0 bases and at J to 7 bases, leaving 8 bases not matched to a gene. CDR3 nucleotide sequence: TGTGCCAGCAGCTTGGCACGGGGGACTACGCATACGCAGTATTTT. Translated, it gives CASSLARGTTHTQYF.

This clonotype occurred many times. The chain recombines TRBV19 with TRBJ1-4; tentative D call: TRBD1 (5 bases). Germline V gives CDR1 LNHDA, CDR2 SQIVND (reference sequence). Trimming left V 8 bases short and J 3 bases short, with 10 bases between. CDR3 length: 13 residues. For the CDR3, the DNA is TGTGCCAGTTCGGGGACTGCTAATGAAAAACTGTTTTTT. It codes for CASSGTANEKLFF.

This clonotype was observed a few times. The J gene is TRBJ2-7, the V gene TRBV12-3 or TRBV12-4, with D perhaps being TRBD1 or TRBD2 (5 bases each). The length of the CDR3 is 15 residues. V shed 4 bases and J shed 3 bases, with 16 bases lying between them. The CDR3 DNA reads as TGTGCCAGCAGTTGGGCACCCATGGGGGTCTACGAGCAGTACTTC. Translation: CASSWAPMGVYEQYF.

V gene TRBV12-3 or TRBV12-4 combines with J gene TRBJ2-2; 7 bases map to TRBD1. The CDR3 contains 18 residues. With 0 bases clipped from V and 5 bases from J, the junction kept 12 bases outside the gene matches. CDR3 sequence reads: CASSLASGWDRLTGELFF. As DNA, the CDR3 is TGTGCCAGCAGTTTAGCGTCGGGTTGGGACAGATTAACCGGGGAGCTGTTTTTT.

The chain employs TRBV27 and TRBJ2-7; D gene unclear. Deletions cut 0 bases from V and 0 bases from J, with 12 bases between. Germline lookup yields CDR1 MNHEY and CDR2 SMNVEV (reference sequence). The CDR3 consists of 16 residues. The CDR3 here is CASSLSGGSLSYEQYF. The CDR3 nucleotides read TGTGCCAGCAGTTTATCCGGTGGCAGCCTCTCCTACGAGCAGTACTTC.

The chain has TRBV4-1 and TRBJ2-4; D is perhaps TRBD1 (6 bases). In germline, CDR1 is MGHRA, CDR2 YSYEKL. V was pared by 5 bases and J by 0 bases, with 11 bases between. CDR3 length equals 15 residues. Here the CDR3 reads CASSTVGGAKNIQYF. The CDR3 bases are TGCGCCAGCAGCACGGTAGGGGGAGCCAAAAACATTCAGTACTTC.

This clonotype came up many times. V usage is TRBV27 and J usage is TRBJ2-2; D perhaps matches TRBD1 (6 bases). V lost 8 bases, J lost 4 bases, and 17 bases lay in between. The germline CDR1 and CDR2 sequences are MNHEY and SMNVEV (reference sequence). The CDR3 is 15 residues long. CDR3 in amino acids: CASSDLTGFTGELFF. The CDR3 bases are TGTGCCAGCTCGGACCTGACAGGATTCACCGGGGAGCTGTTTTTT.

For this clonotype: It may be a read error: a sequence one base away is much more abundant. Without the conserved terminal phenylalanine or tryptophan, this CDR3 likely stems from a read error. This chain joins TRBV11-2 and TRBJ2-1; D is unclear. Trimming removed 3 bases at V and 9 bases at J, with 9 bases between. The germline V gene has CDR1 SGHAT and CDR2 FQNNGV. The CDR3 is 12 residues long. CDR3 DNA sequence: TGTGCCAGCAGCTTCCCGACTCCTGAGCAGTTCTCC. Protein: CASSFPTPEQFS.

This chain joins TRBV20-1 and TRBJ1-5, with a weak D call TRBD1 (5 bases). The CDR3 spans 14 residues. Germline loops: CDR1 DFQATT, CDR2 SNEGSKA (reference sequence). V gave up 1 base and J gave up 1 base, with 8 bases separating them. The CDR3 is CSARVGGSNQPQHF. The CDR3 nucleotides read TGCAGTGCTAGAGTGGGGGGAAGCAATCAGCCCCAGCATTTT.

This clonotype was counted ten times or more. This rearrangement joins TRBV20-1 to TRBJ2-7, with TRBD2 identical over 15 bases. The CDR3 is 16 residues long. Germline V lookup: CDR1 DFQATT, CDR2 SNEGSKA (reference sequence). With 1 base clipped from V and 0 bases from J, the junction kept 1 base outside the gene matches. Here the CDR3 DNA reads TGCAGTGCTAGAGGGACTAGCGGGGGGGCCTCCTACGAGCAGTACTTC. Protein: CSARGTSGGASYEQYF.

The chain carries TRBV7-2 and TRBJ2-7; tentatively, D is TRBD2 (6 bases). CDR1 and CDR2 from the germline V gene are SGHTA and FQGNSA. The germline V and J ends were trimmed by 5 bases and 3 bases, with 14 bases remaining between them. The CDR3 is 14 amino acids. The CDR3 DNA sequence: TGTGCCAGCAGCCCGGCGGGACTTTTCTACGAGCAGTACTTC. This encodes CASSPAGLFYEQYF.

V is TRBV18 and J is TRBJ2-3; 10 bases agree with TRBD1. The CDR3 is 15 amino acids. V dropped 0 bases and J dropped 6; count of bases not matched to a gene: 3. Germline V gives CDR1 KGHSH, CDR2 LQKENI. The CDR3 sequence is CASSPPTGGRDTQYF. The CDR3 bases are TGTGCCAGCTCACCACCGACAGGGGGCCGCGATACGCAGTATTTT.

The V call is TRBV7-8, the J call TRBJ2-3; TRBD1 aligns across 8 bases. The junction had 11 bases not matched to a gene; V was cut back by 3 bases and J by 12 bases. This CDR3 region has 14 residues. Germline loops: CDR1 SGHVS, CDR2 FQNEAQ. The CDR3 loop reads CASSFRGLGTFQYF. The CDR3 DNA reads TGTGCCAGCAGCTTCAGGGGGCTTGGGACCTTCCAGTATTTT.

This clonotype showed up just a few times. The rearrangement links TRBV28 to TRBJ2-3, with D perhaps matching TRBD2 (5 bases). Per germline, CDR1 MDHEN and CDR2 SYDVKM. The length of the CDR3 is 15 residues. Trimming pared 6 bases from V and 2 bases from J, leaving 15 bases between. Here the CDR3 DNA reads TGTGCCAGCAGCCGGACTTTGGGCCTCACAGATACGCAGTATTTT. Protein product: CASSRTLGLTDTQYF.

This clonotype was detected only a few times. This chain connects TRBV11-3 to TRBJ2-1, with D unclear. The CDR3 is 12 amino acids. CDR1 SGHNT and CDR2 YENEEA come from the germline V gene. The V end lost 1 base, the J end lost 8 bases, and 6 bases lay between the germline ends. CDR3 protein: CASSLAGDEQFF. CDR3 DNA: TGTGCCAGCAGCTTAGCTGGCGATGAGCAGTTCTTC.

As DNA, the CDR3 is TGCAGCGGAAGGACAGGTGCTGGTTGGACGCAGTATTTT. Its translation: CSGRTGAGWTQYF. This chain joins TRBV29-1 and TRBJ2-3; 7 nucleotides align to TRBD1. V trimming: 7 bases; J trimming: 9 bases; junction bases outside the gene matches: 13. From germline, CDR1 is SQVTM and CDR2 ANQGSEA. There are 13 residues in the CDR3.

This clonotype was detected only a few times. The chain uses TRBV19 and TRBJ2-5; D is unclear. Germline V gene data show CDR1 as LNHDA and CDR2 as SQIVND (reference sequence). Between the trimmed V and J ends, which lost 5 bases and 0 bases, there was a span of 7 bases. There are 13 residues in the CDR3. CDR3 residues: CASSVRYQETQYF. The CDR3 DNA follows: TGTGCCAGTAGTGTACGGTACCAAGAGACCCAGTACTTC. Filled out from reference TRBV19 and TRBJ2-5, the complete variable domain reads DGGITQSPKYLFRKEGQNVTLSCEQNLNHDAMYWYRQDPGQGLRLIYYSQIVNDFQKGDIAEGYSVSREKKESFPLTVTSAQKNPTAFYLCASSVRYQETQYFGPGTRLLVL.

This clonotype was counted at least ten times. The CDR3 loop reads CASSSDSYSNQPQHF. As DNA, the CDR3 is TGTGCCAGCAGTTCTGACAGTTATAGCAATCAGCCCCAGCATTTT. V and J are TRBV2 and TRBJ1-5; tentatively, D is TRBD1 (5 bases). V was clipped by 5 bases and J by 0 bases, with 11 bases between them. This CDR3 contains 15 residues. The germline V gene encodes CDR1 SNHLY and CDR2 FYNNEI.

This clonotype was observed many times. This sequence joins TRBV6-6 and TRBJ1-1; D is perhaps TRBD1 (6 bases). This CDR3 contains 13 residues. Looked up from germline, CDR1 is MNHNY and CDR2 is SVGAGI (reference sequence). V gave up 7 bases and J gave up 5 bases, with 14 bases separating them. The DNA for the CDR3 is TGTGCCAGCACCGGACAGTGGGGGACTGAAGCTTTCTTT. This gives the protein CASTGQWGTEAFF.

This clonotype was seen at least ten times. The gene calls are TRBV20-1 and TRBJ2-3, with TRBD1 matching 7 bases. This CDR3 is 14 amino acids long. Germline assignment: CDR1 DFQATT and CDR2 SNEGSKA (reference sequence). The trim removed 2 bases at V and 4 bases at J, leaving 6 bases unmatched. The CDR3 loop reads CSARLRQGADTQYF. CDR3 sequence (DNA): TGCAGTGCTAGACTTCGACAGGGCGCAGATACGCAGTATTTT.